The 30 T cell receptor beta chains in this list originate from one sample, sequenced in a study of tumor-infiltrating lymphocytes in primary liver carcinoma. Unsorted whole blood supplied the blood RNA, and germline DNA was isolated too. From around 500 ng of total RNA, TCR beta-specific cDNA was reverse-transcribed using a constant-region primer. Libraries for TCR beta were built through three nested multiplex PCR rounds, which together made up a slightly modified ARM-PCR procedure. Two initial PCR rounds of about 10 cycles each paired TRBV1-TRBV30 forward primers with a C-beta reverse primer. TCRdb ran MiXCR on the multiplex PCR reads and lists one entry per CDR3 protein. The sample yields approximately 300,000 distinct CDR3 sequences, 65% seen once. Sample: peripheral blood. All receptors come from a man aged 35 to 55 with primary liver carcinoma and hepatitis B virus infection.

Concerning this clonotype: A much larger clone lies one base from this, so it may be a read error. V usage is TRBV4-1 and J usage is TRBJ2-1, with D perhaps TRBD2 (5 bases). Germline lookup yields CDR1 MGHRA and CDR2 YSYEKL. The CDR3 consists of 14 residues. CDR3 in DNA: TGCACCAGCAGCCAAGAGCGGCAGCTCAATGAGCAGTTCTTC. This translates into CTSSQERQLNEQFF.

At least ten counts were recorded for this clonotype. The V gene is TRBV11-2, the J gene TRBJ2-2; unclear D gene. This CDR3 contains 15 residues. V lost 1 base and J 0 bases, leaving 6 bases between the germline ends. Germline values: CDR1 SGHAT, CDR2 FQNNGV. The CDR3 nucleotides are TGTGCCAGCAGCTTAGGCTCGACGAACACCGGGGAGCTGTTTTTT. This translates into CASSLGSTNTGELFF.

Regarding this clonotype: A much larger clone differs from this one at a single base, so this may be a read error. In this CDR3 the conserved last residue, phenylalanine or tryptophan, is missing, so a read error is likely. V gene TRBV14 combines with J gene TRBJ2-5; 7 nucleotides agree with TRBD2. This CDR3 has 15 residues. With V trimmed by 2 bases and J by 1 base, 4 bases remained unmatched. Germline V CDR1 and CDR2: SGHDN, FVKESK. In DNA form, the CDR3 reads TGTGCCAGCAGCCAATGGGGGGGGTCCCAAGAGACCCAGTACTCC. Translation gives CASSQWGGSQETQYS.

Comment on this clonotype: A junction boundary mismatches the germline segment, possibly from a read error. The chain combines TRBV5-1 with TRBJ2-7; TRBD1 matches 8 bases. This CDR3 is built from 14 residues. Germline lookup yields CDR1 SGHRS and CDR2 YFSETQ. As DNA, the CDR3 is TGCGCCAGCCGCTTACAGGGGGGCGGCTACGAGCAGTACTTC. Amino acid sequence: CASRLQGGGYEQYF.

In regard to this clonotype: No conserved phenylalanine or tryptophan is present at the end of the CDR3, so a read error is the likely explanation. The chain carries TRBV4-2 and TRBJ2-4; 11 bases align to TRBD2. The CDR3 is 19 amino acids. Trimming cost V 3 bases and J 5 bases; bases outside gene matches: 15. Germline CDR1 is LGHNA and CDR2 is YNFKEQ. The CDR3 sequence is CASSQSRGSGRAGENIQYL. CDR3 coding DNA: TGTGCCAGCAGCCAGTCGAGAGGTAGCGGGAGGGCCGGGGAAAACATTCAGTACTTA.

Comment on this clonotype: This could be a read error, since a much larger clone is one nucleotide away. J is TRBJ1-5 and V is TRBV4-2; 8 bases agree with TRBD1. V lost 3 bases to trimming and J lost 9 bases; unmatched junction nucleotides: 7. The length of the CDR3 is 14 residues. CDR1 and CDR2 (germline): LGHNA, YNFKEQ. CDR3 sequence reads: CASSHPGGDLPQHF. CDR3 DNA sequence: TGTGCCAGCAGCCATCCAGGGGGCGATCTGCCCCAGCATTTT.

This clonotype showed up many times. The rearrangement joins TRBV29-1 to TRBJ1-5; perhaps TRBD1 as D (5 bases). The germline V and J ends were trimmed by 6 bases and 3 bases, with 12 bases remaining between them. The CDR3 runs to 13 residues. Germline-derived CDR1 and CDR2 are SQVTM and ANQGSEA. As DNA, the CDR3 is TGCAGCGTGGGGACGGATTCCAATCAGCCCCAGCATTTT. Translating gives CSVGTDSNQPQHF.

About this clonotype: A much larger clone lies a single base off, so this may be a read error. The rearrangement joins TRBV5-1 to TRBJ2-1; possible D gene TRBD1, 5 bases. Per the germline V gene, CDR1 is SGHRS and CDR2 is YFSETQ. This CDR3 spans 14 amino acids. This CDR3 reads CASSLASGSREHFF. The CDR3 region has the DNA TGCGCCAGCAGCTTGGCCTCAGGGTCCCGTGAGCATTTCTTC.

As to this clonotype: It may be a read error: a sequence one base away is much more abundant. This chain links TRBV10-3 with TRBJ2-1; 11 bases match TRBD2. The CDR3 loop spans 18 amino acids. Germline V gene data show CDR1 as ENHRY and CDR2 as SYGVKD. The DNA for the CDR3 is TGTGCCATCTCGTCAGTCACTAGCGGGAGAACCCGTCCATATGAGAAGTTCTTC. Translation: CAISSVTSGRTRPYEKFF.

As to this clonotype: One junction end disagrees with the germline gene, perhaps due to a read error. CDR3 in DNA: TGTGCCAACAGCCCCGGACACGTGAACACCGGGGAGCTGTTTTTT. This encodes CANSPGHVNTGELFF. The gene calls are TRBV7-9 and TRBJ2-2; D might be TRBD1 (5 bases). The length of the CDR3 is 15 residues. The germline gives CDR1 SEHNR, CDR2 FQNEAQ (reference sequence).

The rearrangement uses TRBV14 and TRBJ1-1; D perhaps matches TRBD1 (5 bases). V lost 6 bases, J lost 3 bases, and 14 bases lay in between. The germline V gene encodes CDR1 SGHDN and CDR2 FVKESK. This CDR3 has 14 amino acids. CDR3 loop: CASSPWGGDTEAFF. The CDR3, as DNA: TGTGCCAGCAGTCCTTGGGGGGGGGACACTGAAGCTTTCTTT.

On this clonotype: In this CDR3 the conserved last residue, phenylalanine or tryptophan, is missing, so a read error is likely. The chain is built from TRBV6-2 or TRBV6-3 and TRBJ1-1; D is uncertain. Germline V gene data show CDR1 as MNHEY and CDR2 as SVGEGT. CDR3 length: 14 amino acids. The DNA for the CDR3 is TGTGCCAGCATCCCTAGACGGATGAACGCTGAAGCTTTCCTT. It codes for CASIPRRMNAEAFL.

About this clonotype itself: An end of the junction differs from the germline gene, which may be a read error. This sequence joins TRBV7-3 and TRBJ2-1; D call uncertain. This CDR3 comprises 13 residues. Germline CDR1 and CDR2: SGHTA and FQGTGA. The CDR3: CASSFHYYNEQFF. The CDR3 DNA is TGCGCCAGCAGCTTCCACTACTACAATGAGCAGTTCTTC.

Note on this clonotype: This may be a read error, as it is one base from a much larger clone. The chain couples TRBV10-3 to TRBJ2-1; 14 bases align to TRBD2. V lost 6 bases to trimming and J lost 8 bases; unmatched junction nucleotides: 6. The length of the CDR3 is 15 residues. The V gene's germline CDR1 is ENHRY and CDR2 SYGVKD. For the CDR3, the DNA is TGTGCCATCAGGCCGGGACTAGCGGGAGTCGATGAGCAGTTCTTC. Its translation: CAIRPGLAGVDEQFF.

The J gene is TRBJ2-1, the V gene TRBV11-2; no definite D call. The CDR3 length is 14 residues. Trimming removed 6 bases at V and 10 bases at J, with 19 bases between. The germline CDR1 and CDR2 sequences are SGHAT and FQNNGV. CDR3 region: CASSPDSRYREQFF. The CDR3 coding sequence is TGTGCCAGCAGTCCTGATTCGAGGTATAGGGAGCAGTTCTTC.

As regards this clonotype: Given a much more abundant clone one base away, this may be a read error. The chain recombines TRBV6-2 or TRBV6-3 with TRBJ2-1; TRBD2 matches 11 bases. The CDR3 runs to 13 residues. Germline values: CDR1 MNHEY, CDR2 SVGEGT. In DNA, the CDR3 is TGTGTCAGCGGGACTAGCGGCTACAATGAGCAGTTCTTC. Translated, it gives CVSGTSGYNEQFF.

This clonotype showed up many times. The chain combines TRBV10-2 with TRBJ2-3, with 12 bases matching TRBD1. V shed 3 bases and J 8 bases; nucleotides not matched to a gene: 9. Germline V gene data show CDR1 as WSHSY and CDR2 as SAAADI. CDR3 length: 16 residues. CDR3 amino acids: CASSDRDRGPTGTQYF. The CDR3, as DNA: TGCGCCAGCAGTGACCGGGACAGGGGGCCCACTGGTACGCAGTATTTT.

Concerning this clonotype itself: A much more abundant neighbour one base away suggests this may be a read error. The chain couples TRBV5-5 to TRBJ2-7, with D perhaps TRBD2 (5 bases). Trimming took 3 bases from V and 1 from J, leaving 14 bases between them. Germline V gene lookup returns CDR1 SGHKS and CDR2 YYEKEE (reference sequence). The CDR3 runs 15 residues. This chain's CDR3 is CASSSDSGLSYEQYF. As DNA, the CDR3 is TGTGCCAGCAGCTCGGACTCGGGATTATCCTACGAGCAGTACTTC.

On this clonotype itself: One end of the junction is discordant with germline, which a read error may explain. This CDR3 reads CARSLAGAGVAEQFF. The CDR3 nucleotides are TGTGCCAGGAGCTTGGCCGGAGCGGGAGTCGCCGAGCAGTTCTTC. The chain combines TRBV5-4 with TRBJ2-1; 8 nucleotides line up with TRBD2. CDR3 length: 15 residues. Germline V gene sequence: CDR1 SGHNT, CDR2 YYREEE (reference sequence).

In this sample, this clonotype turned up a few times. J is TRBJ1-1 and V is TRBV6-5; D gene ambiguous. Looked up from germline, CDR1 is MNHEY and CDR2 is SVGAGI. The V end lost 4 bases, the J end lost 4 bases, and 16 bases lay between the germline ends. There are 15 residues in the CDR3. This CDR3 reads CASSSLGMPITEAFF. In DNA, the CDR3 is TGTGCCAGCAGTTCCCTAGGGATGCCCATCACTGAAGCTTTCTTT.

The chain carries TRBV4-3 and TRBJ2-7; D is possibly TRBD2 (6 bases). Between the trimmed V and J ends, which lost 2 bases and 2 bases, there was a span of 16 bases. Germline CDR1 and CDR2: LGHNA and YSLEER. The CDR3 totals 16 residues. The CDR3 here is CASSQTFREPAYEQYF. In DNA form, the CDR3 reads TGCGCCAGCAGCCAAACCTTCCGGGAGCCCGCCTACGAGCAGTACTTC.

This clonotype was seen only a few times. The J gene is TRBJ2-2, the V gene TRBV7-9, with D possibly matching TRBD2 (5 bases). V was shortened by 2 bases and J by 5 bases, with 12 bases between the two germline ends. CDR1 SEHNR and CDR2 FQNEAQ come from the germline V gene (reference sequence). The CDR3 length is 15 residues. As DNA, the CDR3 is TGTGCCAGCAGCTTACCGGGAATTCGGACCGGGGAGCTGTTTTTT. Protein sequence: CASSLPGIRTGELFF.

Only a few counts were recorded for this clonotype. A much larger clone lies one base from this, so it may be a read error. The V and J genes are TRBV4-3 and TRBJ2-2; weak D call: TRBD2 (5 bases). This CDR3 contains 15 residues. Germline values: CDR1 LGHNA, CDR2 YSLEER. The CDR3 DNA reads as TGCGCCAGCAGCCAAGACCGTACGGGCACCGGGGAGCCGTTTTTT. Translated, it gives CASSQDRTGTGEPFF.

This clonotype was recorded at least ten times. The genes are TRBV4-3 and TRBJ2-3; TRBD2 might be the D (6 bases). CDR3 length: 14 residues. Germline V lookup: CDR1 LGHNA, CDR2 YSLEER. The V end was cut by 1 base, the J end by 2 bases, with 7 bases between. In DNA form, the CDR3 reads TGCGCCAGCAGCCAAGCGGGAGACACAGATACGCAGTATTTT. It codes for CASSQAGDTDTQYF.

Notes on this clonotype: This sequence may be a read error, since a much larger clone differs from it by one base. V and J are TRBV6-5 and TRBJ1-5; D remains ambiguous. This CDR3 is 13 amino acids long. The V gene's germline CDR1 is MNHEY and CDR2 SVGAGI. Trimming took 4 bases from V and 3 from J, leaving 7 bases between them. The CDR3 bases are TGTGCCAGCAGTTGCGGCAACAATCAGCCCCAGCATTTT. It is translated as CASSCGNNQPQHF.

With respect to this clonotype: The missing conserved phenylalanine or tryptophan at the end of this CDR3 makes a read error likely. The chain's CDR3 is CANTGGPEQYL. The CDR3 nucleotides are TGTGCCAATACCGGGGGGCCCGAGCAGTACCTC. This chain connects TRBV6-2 or TRBV6-3 to TRBJ2-7, with TRBD2 as a possible D gene (7 bases). The CDR3 loop spans 11 amino acids. V lost 10 bases to trimming and J lost 6 bases, with 13 bases between them. The germline gives CDR1 MNHEY, CDR2 SVGEGT.

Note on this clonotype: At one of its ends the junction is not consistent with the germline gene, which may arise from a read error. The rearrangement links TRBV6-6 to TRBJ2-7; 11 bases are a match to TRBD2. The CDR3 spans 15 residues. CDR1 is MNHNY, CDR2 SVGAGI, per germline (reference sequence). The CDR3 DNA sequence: TGTGGCAGCAGAACTATAGCGGGAGGGCCGGAAGAGCAGTACTTC. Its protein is CGSRTIAGGPEEQYF.

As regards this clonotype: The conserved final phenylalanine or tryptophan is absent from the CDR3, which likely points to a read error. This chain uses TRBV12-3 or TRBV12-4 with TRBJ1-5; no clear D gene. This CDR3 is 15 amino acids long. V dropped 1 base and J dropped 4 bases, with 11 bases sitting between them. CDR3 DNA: TGTGCCAGCAGTTTAGATCATGGAGGGAATCAGCCCCAGCATCTT. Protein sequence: CASSLDHGGNQPQHL.

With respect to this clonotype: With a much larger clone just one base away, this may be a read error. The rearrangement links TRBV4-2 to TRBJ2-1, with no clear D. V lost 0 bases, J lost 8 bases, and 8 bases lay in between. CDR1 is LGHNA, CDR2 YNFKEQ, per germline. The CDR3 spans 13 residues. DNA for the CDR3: TGTGCCAGCAGCCAAGATTGGGTGGATGAGCAGTTCTTC. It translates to CASSQDWVDEQFF.

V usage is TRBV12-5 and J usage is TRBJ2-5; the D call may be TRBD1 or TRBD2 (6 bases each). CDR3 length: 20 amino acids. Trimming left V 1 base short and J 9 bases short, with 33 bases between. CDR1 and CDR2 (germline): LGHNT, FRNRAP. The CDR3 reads CASGLAFAHPRGDCRLSQYF. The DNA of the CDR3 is TGTGCTAGTGGTTTGGCCTTCGCCCATCCTAGGGGGGATTGCAGGTTGTCCCAGTACTTC.